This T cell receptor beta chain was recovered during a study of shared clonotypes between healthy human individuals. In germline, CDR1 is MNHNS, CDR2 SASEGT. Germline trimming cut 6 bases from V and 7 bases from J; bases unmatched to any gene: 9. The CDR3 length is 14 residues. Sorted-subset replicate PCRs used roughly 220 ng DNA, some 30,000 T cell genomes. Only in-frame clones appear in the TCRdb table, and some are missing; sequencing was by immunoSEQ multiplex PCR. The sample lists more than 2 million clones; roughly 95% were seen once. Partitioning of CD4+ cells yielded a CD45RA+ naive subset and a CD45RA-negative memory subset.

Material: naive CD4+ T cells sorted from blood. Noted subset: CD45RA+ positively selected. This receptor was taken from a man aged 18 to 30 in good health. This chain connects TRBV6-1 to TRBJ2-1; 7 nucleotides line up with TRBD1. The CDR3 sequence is CASRLGQVSNEQFF. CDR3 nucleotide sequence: TGTGCCAGCAGGTTAGGACAGGTATCGAATGAGCAGTTCTTC.